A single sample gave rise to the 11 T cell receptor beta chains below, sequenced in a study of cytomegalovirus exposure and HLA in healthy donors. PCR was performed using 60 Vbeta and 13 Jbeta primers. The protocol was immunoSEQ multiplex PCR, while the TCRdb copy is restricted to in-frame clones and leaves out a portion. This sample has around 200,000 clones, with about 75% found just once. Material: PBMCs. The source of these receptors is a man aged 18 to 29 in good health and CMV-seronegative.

CDR3 loop: CASSQPPQGASGRNEQFF. In nucleotides, the CDR3 is TGCGCCAGCAGCCAACCTCCACAGGGAGCTAGCGGGAGGAATGAGCAGTTCTTC. The V gene is TRBV4-3, the J gene TRBJ2-1; 11 bases are a match to TRBD2. Trimming at V came to 2 bases and at J to 7 bases, leaving 13 bases not matched to a gene. The CDR3 totals 18 residues. The germline V gene encodes CDR1 LGHNA and CDR2 YSLEER.

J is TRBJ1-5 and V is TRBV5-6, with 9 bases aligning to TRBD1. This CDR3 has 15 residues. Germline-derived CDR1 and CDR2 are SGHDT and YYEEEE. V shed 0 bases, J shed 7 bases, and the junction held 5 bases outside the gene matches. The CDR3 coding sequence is TGTGCCAGCAGCTTGGAAGGACAGGGGAGACAGCCCCAGCATTTT. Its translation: CASSLEGQGRQPQHF.

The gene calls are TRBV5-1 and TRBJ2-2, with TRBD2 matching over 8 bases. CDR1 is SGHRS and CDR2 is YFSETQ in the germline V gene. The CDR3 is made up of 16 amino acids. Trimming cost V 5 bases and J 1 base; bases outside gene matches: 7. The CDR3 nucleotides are TGCGCCAGCAGGCCCCCGGCGGGGGGGAACACCGGGGAGCTGTTTTTT. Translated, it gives CASRPPAGGNTGELFF.

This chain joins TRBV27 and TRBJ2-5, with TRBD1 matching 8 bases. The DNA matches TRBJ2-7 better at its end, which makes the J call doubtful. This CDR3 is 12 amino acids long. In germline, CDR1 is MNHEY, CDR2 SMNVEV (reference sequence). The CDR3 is CASRTGGNEQYF. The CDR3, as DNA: TGTGCCAGCAGAACAGGGGGTAACGAGCAGTACTTC.

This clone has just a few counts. CDR3 sequence reads: CASSLGTGVRNQPQHF. As DNA, the CDR3 is TGTGCCAGCAGTTTAGGGACAGGGGTTCGCAATCAGCCCCAGCATTTT. The chain recombines TRBV27 with TRBJ1-5, with TRBD1 identical over 10 bases. CDR1 is MNHEY and CDR2 is SMNVEV in the germline V gene (reference sequence). This CDR3 spans 16 amino acids. Trimming took 2 bases from V and 2 from J; bases not matched to a gene: 3.

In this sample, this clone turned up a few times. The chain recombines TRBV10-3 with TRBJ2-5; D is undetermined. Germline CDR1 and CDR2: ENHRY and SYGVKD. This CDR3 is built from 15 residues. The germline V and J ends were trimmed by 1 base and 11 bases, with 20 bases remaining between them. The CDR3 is CAISEYGVSSSEQYF. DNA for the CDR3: TGTGCCATCAGTGAGTACGGCGTTAGTTCCTCGGAGCAGTACTTC.

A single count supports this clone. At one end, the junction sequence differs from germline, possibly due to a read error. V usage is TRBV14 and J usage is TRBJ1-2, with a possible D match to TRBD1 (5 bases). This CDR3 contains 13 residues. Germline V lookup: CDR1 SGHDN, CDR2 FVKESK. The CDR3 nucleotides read TGTGCCAGCAGCCGTAGTTTACAGGAAAGTAGCTCCTTC. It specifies CASSRSLQESSSF.

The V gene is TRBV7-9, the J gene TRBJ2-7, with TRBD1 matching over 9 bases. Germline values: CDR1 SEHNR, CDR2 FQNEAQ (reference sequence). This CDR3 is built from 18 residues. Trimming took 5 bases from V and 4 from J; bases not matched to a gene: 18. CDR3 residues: CASSGDRASGGSGYEQYF. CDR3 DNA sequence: TGTGCCAGCAGCGGGGACAGGGCCTCAGGCGGGAGCGGATACGAGCAGTACTTC.

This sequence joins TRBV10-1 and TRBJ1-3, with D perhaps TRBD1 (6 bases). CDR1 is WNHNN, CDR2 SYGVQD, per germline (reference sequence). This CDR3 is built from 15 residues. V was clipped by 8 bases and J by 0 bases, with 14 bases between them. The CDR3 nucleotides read TGCGCCAGCTGGACAGATCTACTCTCTGGAAACACCATATATTTT. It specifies CASWTDLLSGNTIYF.

CDR3 DNA sequence: TGTGCCAGCAGTGAAGCCCGACAGGTCCCTTACAATGAGCAGTTCTTC. This gives the protein CASSEARQVPYNEQFF. This chain links TRBV2 with TRBJ2-1; TRBD1 might be the D (6 bases). From germline, CDR1 is SNHLY and CDR2 FYNNEI. This CDR3 contains 16 residues. Trimming shortened V by 0 bases and J by 4 bases, and 13 bases separated the two germline ends. The full variable domain, completed using reference TRBV2 and TRBJ2-1, is EPEVTQTPSHQVTQMGQEVILRCVPISNHLYFYWYRQILGQKVEFLVSFYNNEISEKSEIFDDQFSVERPDGSNFTLKIRSTKLEDSAMYFCASSEARQVPYNEQFFGPGTRLTVL.

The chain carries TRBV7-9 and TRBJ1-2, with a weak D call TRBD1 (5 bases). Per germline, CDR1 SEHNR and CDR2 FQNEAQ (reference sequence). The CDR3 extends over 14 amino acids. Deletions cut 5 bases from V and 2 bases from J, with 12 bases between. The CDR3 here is CASSPGTSNYGYTF. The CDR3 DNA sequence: TGTGCCAGCAGCCCGGGGACTTCCAACTATGGCTACACCTTC.